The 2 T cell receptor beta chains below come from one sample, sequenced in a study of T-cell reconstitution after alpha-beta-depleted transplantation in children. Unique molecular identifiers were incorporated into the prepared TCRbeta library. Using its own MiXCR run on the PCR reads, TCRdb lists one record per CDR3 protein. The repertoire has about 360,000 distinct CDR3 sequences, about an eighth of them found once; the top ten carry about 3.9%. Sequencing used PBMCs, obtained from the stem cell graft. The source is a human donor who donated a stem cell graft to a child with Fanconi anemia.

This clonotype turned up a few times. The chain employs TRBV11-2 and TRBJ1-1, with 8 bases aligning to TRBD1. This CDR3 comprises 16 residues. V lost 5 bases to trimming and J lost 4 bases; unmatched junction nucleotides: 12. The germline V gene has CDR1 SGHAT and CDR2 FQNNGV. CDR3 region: CASSPPGQGGSTEAFF. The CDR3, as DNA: TGTGCCAGCAGCCCTCCCGGACAGGGAGGGAGCACTGAAGCTTTCTTT.

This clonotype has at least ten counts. Written as DNA, the CDR3 is TGTGCCAGCAGGACTAGCGGGGGGGCCGATGAGCAGTTCTTC. Protein sequence: CASRTSGGADEQFF. The rearrangement links TRBV12-3 or TRBV12-4 to TRBJ2-1; 14 nucleotides match TRBD2. The CDR3 consists of 14 residues. Trimming cost V 6 bases and J 8 bases; bases outside gene matches: 3.